These 24 T cell receptor beta chains came from one sample sequenced in a study of blood T cells in healthy people across ages. Using a J-beta primer mix together with a sample-barcoded 5' primer, a second PCR was run for roughly 6 to 12 cycles. Each CDR3 protein is one row after TCRdb ran MiXCR on the 5' RACE reads. The table lists about 1.8 million distinct CDR3 sequences, around 48% of them singletons. Source material: blood. The receptors were gathered from a woman in her forties in good health.

The chain couples TRBV9 to TRBJ2-4; weak D call: TRBD1 (7 bases). The J call may be in error: the DNA end matches TRBJ2-5 better. The CDR3 contains 14 residues. Germline values: CDR1 SGDLS, CDR2 YYNGEE. The DNA for the CDR3 is TGTGCCAGCAGCGCGGGACTCCCAGGGGGGACCCAGTACTTC. Amino acids: CASSAGLPGGTQYF.

This chain joins TRBV29-1 and TRBJ2-1; TRBD2 matches at 14 bases. J was trimmed by 6 bases and V by 6 bases; bases with no gene match: 4. The CDR3 spans 14 residues. The germline CDR1 and CDR2 sequences are SQVTM and ANQGSEA. The DNA for the CDR3 is TGCAGCGTCAGGACTAGCGGGGGGATCAATGAGCAGTTCTTC. Encoded protein: CSVRTSGGINEQFF.

The rearrangement joins TRBV4-3 to TRBJ2-5; a weak D match, TRBD2 (6 bases). The DNA end lines up better with TRBJ2-7; the J call may be wrong. The CDR3 length is 13 residues. CDR1 and CDR2 from the germline V gene are LGHNA and YSLEER. In nucleotides, the CDR3 is TGCGCCAGCAGCCCGATGGCGGGATCCGAGCAGTACTTC. Translating gives CASSPMAGSEQYF.

Only a few counts were recorded for this clonotype. J is TRBJ1-2 and V is TRBV7-2; TRBD1 aligns across 8 bases. J was trimmed by 4 bases and V by 1 base; bases with no gene match: 5. Germline-derived CDR1 and CDR2 are SGHTA and FQGNSA. The CDR3 runs 15 residues. CDR3 nucleotide sequence: TGTGCCAGCAGCTTAGAGGGACAGGAAAGCTATGGCTACACCTTC. Its translation: CASSLEGQESYGYTF.

As regards this clonotype: A much larger clone lies a single base off, so this may be a read error. J is TRBJ2-5 and V is TRBV6-6, with D possibly TRBD2 on 6 matching bases. CDR1 is MNHNY, CDR2 SVGAGI, per germline (reference sequence). The CDR3 contains 14 residues. V was trimmed by 1 base and J by 0 bases, leaving 6 bases between them. Here the CDR3 DNA reads TGTGCCAGCAGTTACTGGGGGGACCAAGAGACCCAGTACTTC. Its protein product is CASSYWGDQETQYF.

V usage is TRBV4-1 and J usage is TRBJ1-2; D might be TRBD1 (5 bases). This CDR3 region has 15 residues. Trimming shortened V by 4 bases and J by 2 bases, and 14 bases separated the two germline ends. Germline V gene lookup returns CDR1 MGHRA and CDR2 YSYEKL. CDR3 nucleotide sequence: TGCGCCAGCAGCCGTCGTGGGACCGGGAACTATGGCTACACCTTC. This gives the protein CASSRRGTGNYGYTF.

The chain employs TRBV14 and TRBJ2-3; no definite D call. Trimming cost V 3 bases and J 7 bases, with 8 bases left between them. Per germline, CDR1 SGHDN and CDR2 FVKESK. CDR3 length equals 12 residues. The CDR3 DNA reads TGTGCCAGCAGCCAGTTCTTACATACGCAGTATTTT. As protein: CASSQFLHTQYF. Drawing the rest from reference TRBV14 and TRBJ2-3, the complete variable domain is EAGVTQFPSHSVIEKGQTVTLRCDPISGHDNLYWYRRVMGKEIKFLLHFVKESKQDESGMPNNRFLAERTGGTYSTLKVQPAELEDSGVYFCASSQFLHTQYFGPGTRLTVL.

As concerns this clonotype: Compared with germline, one end of the junction differs, possibly owing to a read error. The rearrangement uses TRBV10-3 and TRBJ2-5; D uncertain. The CDR3 loop spans 11 amino acids. CDR1 and CDR2 from the germline V gene are ENHRY and SYGVKD. CDR3 amino acids: CANSVQETQYF. The CDR3 nucleotides read TGTGCCAACAGTGTACAAGAGACCCAGTACTTC.

This clonotype was recorded a few times. The V gene is TRBV6-2 or TRBV6-3, the J gene TRBJ1-2; 12 nucleotides agree with TRBD1. Trimming at V came to 4 bases and at J to 8 bases, leaving 14 bases not matched to a gene. The V gene's germline CDR1 is MNHEY and CDR2 SVGEGT. The CDR3 covers 17 residues. The CDR3 DNA follows: TGTGCCAGCAGTTTACCGTCCCCGGGACAGGGGGCGAAAGGCTACACCTTC. Amino acid sequence: CASSLPSPGQGAKGYTF.

V is TRBV7-6 and J is TRBJ2-1; D is undetermined. The CDR3 extends over 14 amino acids. Germline loops: CDR1 SGHVS, CDR2 FNYEAQ. Trimming cost V 5 bases and J 4 bases, with 12 bases left between them. The CDR3, as DNA: TGTGCCAGCAGCCCCCCGGATTTGTACAATGAGCAGTTCTTC. Translated, it gives CASSPPDLYNEQFF.

The J gene is TRBJ2-1, the V gene TRBV2, with D possibly TRBD1 on 5 matching bases. The CDR3 is made up of 14 amino acids. Per the germline V gene, CDR1 is SNHLY and CDR2 is FYNNEI. Between the trimmed V and J ends, which lost 6 bases and 4 bases, there was a span of 13 bases. CDR3 protein: CASRDNMIYNEQFF. The CDR3, as DNA: TGTGCCAGCAGGGACAATATGATTTACAATGAGCAGTTCTTC. Filled out from reference TRBV2 and TRBJ2-1, the complete variable domain reads EPEVTQTPSHQVTQMGQEVILRCVPISNHLYFYWYRQILGQKVEFLVSFYNNEISEKSEIFDDQFSVERPDGSNFTLKIRSTKLEDSAMYFCASRDNMIYNEQFFGPGTRLTVL.

The V and J genes are TRBV4-2 and TRBJ2-5; TRBD1 aligns across 7 bases. The V gene end was trimmed by 3 bases and the J gene end by 2 bases; junction bases not matched to a gene: 12. Germline V gene lookup returns CDR1 LGHNA and CDR2 YNFKEQ. The CDR3 sequence is 17 residues long. The CDR3 loop is CASSHLPSGTAQETQYF. CDR3 sequence (DNA): TGTGCCAGCAGCCACTTACCCTCAGGGACAGCGCAAGAGACCCAGTACTTC.

The chain uses TRBV24-1 and TRBJ2-3; D might be TRBD1 (6 bases). The germline V gene encodes CDR1 KGHDR and CDR2 SFDVKD. V lost 3 bases and J lost 6, with 12 bases in between. The CDR3 covers 14 residues. CDR3 coding DNA: TGTGCCACCAGTGATGATCAGGGGCGGGATACGCAGTATTTT. This codes for CATSDDQGRDTQYF.

The genes are TRBV11-2 and TRBJ2-5, with D hard to call. V was clipped by 1 base and J by 1 base, with 10 bases between them. The germline CDR1 and CDR2 sequences are SGHAT and FQNNGV. This CDR3 is built from 15 residues. The CDR3 coding sequence is TGTGCCAGCAGCTTAGGGATTGGGGTCCAAGAGACCCAGTACTTC. Protein: CASSLGIGVQETQYF.

V usage is TRBV5-5 and J usage is TRBJ2-3; the D is unclear. Germline CDR1 SGHKS, CDR2 YYEKEE (reference sequence). V gave up 4 bases and J gave up 4 bases, with 7 bases separating them. The CDR3 runs to 12 residues. CDR3 sequence reads: CASSTHSDTQYF. CDR3 sequence (DNA): TGTGCCAGCAGCACTCACTCAGATACGCAGTATTTT.

This clonotype appeared a single time. V is TRBV7-2 and J is TRBJ1-5, with TRBD1 matching 9 bases. Germline V gene sequence: CDR1 SGHTA, CDR2 FQGNSA. After removal of 8 bases from V and 3 bases from J, the junction contained 5 bases not matched to a gene. The CDR3 contains 14 residues. The CDR3 coding sequence is TGTGCCAGCGCACAGGGGGCGATCAATCAGCCCCAGCATTTT. Translation gives CASAQGAINQPQHF.

Only a few counts were recorded for this clonotype. For the CDR3, the DNA is TGTGCCAGCAGCCAAAGCGTAGAAGAGACCCAGTACTTC. Its translation is CASSQSVEETQYF. The chain links TRBV7-2 to TRBJ2-5; D gene unclear. The CDR3 covers 13 residues. V lost 5 bases to trimming and J lost 3 bases, with 10 bases between them. From germline, CDR1 is SGHTA and CDR2 FQGNSA.

The CDR3 spells CSASRVGEQYF. The DNA for the CDR3 is TGCAGTGCTAGCAGGGTAGGCGAGCAGTACTTC. The chain links TRBV20-1 to TRBJ2-5, with a weak D call TRBD1 (5 bases). The end of the DNA fits TRBJ2-7 better, so the J call may be wrong. CDR3 length: 11 residues. Germline V gene sequence: CDR1 DFQATT, CDR2 SNEGSKA (reference sequence).

The rearrangement joins TRBV20-1 to TRBJ2-1, with D possibly TRBD2 on 6 matching bases. Per germline, CDR1 DFQATT and CDR2 SNEGSKA (reference sequence). V was clipped by 0 bases and J by 5 bases, with 14 bases between them. The CDR3 totals 15 residues. In nucleotides, the CDR3 is TGCAGTGCTAGAGATCCTGGGGGGAGCCACAATGAGCAGTTCTTC. This codes for CSARDPGGSHNEQFF.

This clonotype has more than one count but fewer than ten. This chain connects TRBV6-2 or TRBV6-3 to TRBJ2-7; a weak D match, TRBD1 (6 bases). Trimming left V 0 bases short and J 7 bases short, with 16 bases between. This CDR3 region has 15 residues. CDR1 and CDR2 (germline): MNHEY, SVGEGT. The CDR3 nucleotides read TGTGCCAGCAGTTACTCGAACAGGGCCCCCCAAGAGCAGTACTTC. Translation: CASSYSNRAPQEQYF.

The gene calls are TRBV5-5 and TRBJ2-5; a weak D match, TRBD1 (5 bases). The V end lost 0 bases, the J end lost 1 base, and 10 bases lay between the germline ends. Per the germline V gene, CDR1 is SGHKS and CDR2 is YYEKEE (reference sequence). The CDR3 covers 15 residues. CDR3 sequence reads: CASSLEGWVQETQYF. The CDR3 coding sequence is TGTGCCAGCAGCTTGGAGGGGTGGGTCCAAGAGACCCAGTACTTC.

There are a few counts of this clonotype. This sequence joins TRBV5-1 and TRBJ2-3, with 12 bases fitting TRBD2. V was pared by 3 bases and J by 2 bases, with 13 bases of the junction left unmatched. The CDR3 is 19 residues long. Germline CDR1 is SGHRS and CDR2 is YFSETQ. CDR3 in amino acids: CASSSASGGVSTSTDTQYF. The CDR3 region has the DNA TGCGCCAGCAGCTCAGCTAGCGGGGGGGTCTCCACCTCCACAGATACGCAGTATTTT.

This clonotype was detected only a few times. The J gene is TRBJ2-1, the V gene TRBV7-2; D ambiguous. The CDR3 is 14 amino acids. Trimming cost V 4 bases and J 5 bases, with 12 bases left between them. In germline, CDR1 is SGHTA, CDR2 FQGNSA. The CDR3, as DNA: TGTGCCAGCAGCTATGGCGGAAATGACAATGAGCAGTTCTTC. Protein sequence: CASSYGGNDNEQFF.

The rearrangement links TRBV5-1 to TRBJ2-1; 8 bases are a match to TRBD2. CDR1 and CDR2 (germline): SGHRS, YFSETQ. The CDR3 loop spans 17 amino acids. The V and J ends lost 1 base and 4 bases, in that order; junction bases with no gene match: 10. CDR3 DNA sequence: TGCGCCAGCAGCTTGTCTCGGGGGGGGCCGGAGTACAATGAGCAGTTCTTC. Translating it yields CASSLSRGGPEYNEQFF. Combining the CDR3 with reference TRBV5-1 and TRBJ2-1 gives the whole variable domain KAGVTQTPRYLIKTRGQQVTLSCSPISGHRSVSWYQQTPGQGLQFLFEYFSETQRNKGNFPGRFSGRQFSNSRSEMNVSTLELGDSALYLCASSLSRGGPEYNEQFFGPGTRLTVL.